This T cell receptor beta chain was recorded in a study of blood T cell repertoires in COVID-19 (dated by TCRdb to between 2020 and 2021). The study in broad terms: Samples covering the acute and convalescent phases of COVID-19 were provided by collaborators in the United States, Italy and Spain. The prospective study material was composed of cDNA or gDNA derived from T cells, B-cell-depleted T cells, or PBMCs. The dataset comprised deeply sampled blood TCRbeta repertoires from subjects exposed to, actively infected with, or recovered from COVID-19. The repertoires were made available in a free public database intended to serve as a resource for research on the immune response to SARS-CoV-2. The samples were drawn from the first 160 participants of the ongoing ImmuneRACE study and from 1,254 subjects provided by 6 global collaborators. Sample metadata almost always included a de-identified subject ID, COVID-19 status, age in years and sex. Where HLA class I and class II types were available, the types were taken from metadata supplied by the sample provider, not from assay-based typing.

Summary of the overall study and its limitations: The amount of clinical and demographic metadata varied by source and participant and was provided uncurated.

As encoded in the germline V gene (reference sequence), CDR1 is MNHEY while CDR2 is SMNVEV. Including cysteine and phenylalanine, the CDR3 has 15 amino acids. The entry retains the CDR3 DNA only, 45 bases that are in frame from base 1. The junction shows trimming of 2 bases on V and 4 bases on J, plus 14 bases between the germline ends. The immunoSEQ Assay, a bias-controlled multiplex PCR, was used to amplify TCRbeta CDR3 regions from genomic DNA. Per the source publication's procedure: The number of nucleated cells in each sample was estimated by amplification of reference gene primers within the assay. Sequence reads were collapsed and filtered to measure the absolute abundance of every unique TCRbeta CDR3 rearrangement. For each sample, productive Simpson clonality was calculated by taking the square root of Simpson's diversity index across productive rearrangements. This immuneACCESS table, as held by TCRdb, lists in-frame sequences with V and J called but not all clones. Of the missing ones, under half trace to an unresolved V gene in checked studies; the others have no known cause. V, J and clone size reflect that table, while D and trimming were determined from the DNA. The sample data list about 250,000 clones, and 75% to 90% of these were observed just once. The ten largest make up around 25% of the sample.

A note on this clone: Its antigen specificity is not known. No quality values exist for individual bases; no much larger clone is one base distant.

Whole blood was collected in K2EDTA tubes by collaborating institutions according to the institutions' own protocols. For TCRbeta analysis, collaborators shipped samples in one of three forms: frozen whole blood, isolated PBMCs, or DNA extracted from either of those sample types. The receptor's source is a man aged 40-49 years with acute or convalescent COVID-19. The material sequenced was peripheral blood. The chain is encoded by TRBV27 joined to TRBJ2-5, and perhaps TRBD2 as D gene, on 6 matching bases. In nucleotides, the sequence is TGTGCCAGCAGTTTAGTATTTGCGGGGCGAGAGACCCAGTACTTC. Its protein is CASSLVFAGRETQYF.